What follows are 18 T cell receptor beta chains derived from one specimen sequenced in a study of CD8 T cell repertoires and HIV-1 epitope variants. Their antigen targets remain unknown. This table comes from immunoSEQ multiplex PCR, and its TCRdb copy is limited to in-frame clones, with some not included. The profile shows 5,000 to 7,000 clones, under 70% of them singletons. Sequencing was done on a sample of cultured CD8+ T cells derived from PBMCs. The receptors were gathered from a male donor with HIV.

The chain couples TRBV9 to TRBJ2-1, with TRBD1 identical over 8 bases. CDR3 size: 17 residues. The V segment lost 2 bases and the J segment 9 bases; nucleotides outside the gene matches: 16. The germline V gene encodes CDR1 SGDLS and CDR2 YYNGEE. CDR3 residues: CASSVSPGGPRPPEQFF. DNA for the CDR3: TGTGCCAGCAGCGTCTCCCCAGGGGGCCCTCGGCCACCTGAGCAGTTCTTC.

This clone has a single count. The chain couples TRBV27 to TRBJ2-5, with a tentative D call TRBD2 (6 bases). Germline CDR1 and CDR2: MNHEY and SMNVEV (reference sequence). Trimming pared 3 bases from V and 3 bases from J, leaving 11 bases between. The CDR3 has 14 residues. Here the CDR3 DNA reads TGTGCCAGCAGTTTGGAGGGTTATGAAGAGACCCAGTACTTC. Its translation: CASSLEGYEETQYF.

The genes are TRBV27 and TRBJ2-3, with D possibly being TRBD2 (6 bases). This CDR3 has 15 amino acids. Per germline, CDR1 MNHEY and CDR2 SMNVEV (reference sequence). V lost 3 bases and J lost 2, with 12 bases in between. This CDR3 reads CASSFTGVATDTQYF. CDR3 nucleotide sequence: TGTGCCAGCAGTTTTACGGGAGTGGCCACAGATACGCAGTATTTT.

The J gene is TRBJ2-1, the V gene TRBV27; D is perhaps TRBD1 (5 bases). Germline-derived CDR1 and CDR2 are MNHEY and SMNVEV (reference sequence). Between the trimmed V and J ends, which lost 3 bases and 7 bases, there was a span of 13 bases. This CDR3 contains 14 residues. In DNA form, the CDR3 reads TGTGCCAGCAGTTTCGCACAGGAAGGGAATGAGCAGTTCTTC. As protein: CASSFAQEGNEQFF.

V usage is TRBV9 and J usage is TRBJ2-1; weak D call: TRBD2 (6 bases). Germline CDR1 SGDLS, CDR2 YYNGEE. Trimming pared 3 bases from V and 3 bases from J, leaving 19 bases between. This CDR3 is 17 amino acids long. CDR3 protein: CASSAPEGTHLYNEQFF. DNA of the CDR3: TGTGCCAGCAGCGCCCCAGAGGGGACTCACCTCTACAATGAGCAGTTCTTC.

V usage is TRBV4-3 and J usage is TRBJ2-1; 8 positions match TRBD2. The V gene's germline CDR1 is LGHNA and CDR2 YSLEER. The trim removed 0 bases at V and 7 bases at J, leaving 5 bases unmatched. This CDR3 comprises 15 residues. CDR3: CASSQDGASGNEQFF. As DNA, the CDR3 is TGCGCCAGCAGCCAAGATGGGGCTAGCGGGAATGAGCAGTTCTTC.

This clone was recorded once. This sequence joins TRBV2 and TRBJ2-1; TRBD2 aligns across 9 bases. The CDR3 runs 15 residues. Germline-derived CDR1 and CDR2 are SNHLY and FYNNEI. V trimming: 5 bases; J trimming: 4 bases; junction bases outside the gene matches: 6. Here the CDR3 DNA reads TGTGCCAGCAGTCTTAGCGGGGGAGATTACAATGAGCAGTTCTTC. It translates to CASSLSGGDYNEQFF. The full variable domain, completed using reference TRBV2 and TRBJ2-1, is EPEVTQTPSHQVTQMGQEVILRCVPISNHLYFYWYRQILGQKVEFLVSFYNNEISEKSEIFDDQFSVERPDGSNFTLKIRSTKLEDSAMYFCASSLSGGDYNEQFFGPGTRLTVL.

J is TRBJ1-1 and V is TRBV5-4; D is unresolved. Trimming cost V 0 bases and J 1 base, with 4 bases left between them. Per germline, CDR1 SGHNT and CDR2 YYREEE (reference sequence). The CDR3 is 13 residues long. For the CDR3, the DNA is TGTGCCAGCAGCTTGGGGGGGAACACTGAAGCTTTCTTT. This encodes CASSLGGNTEAFF.

V and J are TRBV25-1 and TRBJ2-1, with unresolved D. The V gene's germline CDR1 is MGHDK and CDR2 SYGVNS. The CDR3 covers 14 residues. V was trimmed by 4 bases and J by 8 bases, leaving 15 bases between them. CDR3 sequence (DNA): TGTGCCAGCAGTGGGCGATTGAGGAGTGATGAGCAGTTCTTC. It yields the protein CASSGRLRSDEQFF.

This clone was observed a few times. V usage is TRBV27 and J usage is TRBJ2-5, with 9 bases fitting TRBD1. Germline V gene data show CDR1 as MNHEY and CDR2 as SMNVEV (reference sequence). The length of the CDR3 is 19 residues. Trimming at V came to 4 bases and at J to 5 bases, leaving 20 bases not matched to a gene. DNA for the CDR3: TGTGCCAGCAGTTCCACGACAACCACACAGGGGGCGAAGGGCGAGACCCAGTACTTC. It encodes CASSSTTTTQGAKGETQYF.

This chain links TRBV29-1 with TRBJ2-3, with 8 bases lining up with TRBD2. Germline V gene sequence: CDR1 SQVTM, CDR2 ANQGSEA. J gave up 4 bases and V 5 bases, and 5 bases lay outside the gene matches. CDR3 length equals 13 residues. CDR3 sequence reads: CSVKRENADTQYF. The DNA of the CDR3 is TGCAGCGTTAAGCGGGAGAATGCAGATACGCAGTATTTT.

V and J are TRBV5-1 and TRBJ2-7, with D possibly matching TRBD2 (6 bases). The CDR3 is 16 amino acids. V shed 4 bases and J shed 0 bases, with 17 bases lying between them. Looked up from germline, CDR1 is SGHRS and CDR2 is YFSETQ. The CDR3 DNA sequence: TGCGCCAGCAGCCTTACTAGCCTAACGAGCTCCTACGAGCAGTACTTC. Residues: CASSLTSLTSSYEQYF.

CDR3 protein: CASSELLGDTEAFF. In DNA, the CDR3 is TGTGCCAGCAGTGAACTGCTCGGGGACACTGAAGCTTTCTTT. V gene TRBV6-1 combines with J gene TRBJ1-1; no definite D call. Trimming took off 2 bases at V and 3 bases at J, with 10 bases between the two ends. Germline-derived CDR1 and CDR2 are MNHNS and SASEGT. The CDR3 runs 14 residues.

This clone was seen a single time. The rearrangement links TRBV18 to TRBJ2-5; a possible D gene is TRBD2 (5 bases). The CDR3 is 14 amino acids. Germline values: CDR1 KGHSH, CDR2 LQKENI. V lost 1 base, J lost 2 bases, and 8 bases lay in between. The CDR3 reads CASSPQGGQETQYF. DNA of the CDR3: TGTGCCAGCTCACCACAGGGCGGGCAAGAGACCCAGTACTTC. The full variable domain, its missing parts supplied by reference TRBV18 and TRBJ2-5, is NAGVMQNPRHLVRRRGQEARLRCSPMKGHSHVYWYRQLPEEGLKFMVYLQKENIIDESGMPKERFSAEFPKEGPSILRIQQVVRGDSAAYFCASSPQGGQETQYFGPGTRLLVL.

The V gene is TRBV9, the J gene TRBJ2-2; no definite D call. The V gene's germline CDR1 is SGDLS and CDR2 YYNGEE. The CDR3 is 17 residues long. The V and J ends lost 0 bases and 0 bases respectively, with 12 bases between them. CDR3 bases: TGTGCCAGCAGCGTAGGAAGGTTTGCCGCGAACACCGGGGAGCTGTTTTTT. This sequence encodes CASSVGRFAANTGELFF.

The V gene is TRBV9, the J gene TRBJ2-5; D gene unclear. Germline assignment: CDR1 SGDLS and CDR2 YYNGEE. The CDR3 covers 13 residues. V lost 1 base, J lost 4 bases, and 8 bases lay in between. CDR3 DNA: TGTGCCAGCAGCGTATACACGGCAGAGACCCAGTACTTC. This sequence encodes CASSVYTAETQYF.

In DNA, the CDR3 is TGTGCCAGCAGTTACGGTAGGGGGGGAACCGGGGAGCTGTTTTTT. It yields the protein CASSYGRGGTGELFF. V and J are TRBV6-5 and TRBJ2-2, with D possibly TRBD2 on 7 matching bases. The CDR3 length is 15 residues. The germline CDR1 and CDR2 sequences are MNHEY and SVGAGI. The V gene lost 2 bases and the J gene lost 5 bases, with 12 bases spanning the gap.

The chain employs TRBV9 and TRBJ1-2, with D possibly matching TRBD1 (5 bases). The germline V and J ends were trimmed by 0 bases and 4 bases, with 22 bases remaining between them. CDR3 length: 18 residues. Germline V CDR1 and CDR2: SGDLS, YYNGEE. CDR3 protein: CASSVDRDGLNRGYGYTF. CDR3 bases: TGTGCCAGCAGCGTAGACCGGGACGGCCTAAATCGAGGCTATGGCTACACCTTC.